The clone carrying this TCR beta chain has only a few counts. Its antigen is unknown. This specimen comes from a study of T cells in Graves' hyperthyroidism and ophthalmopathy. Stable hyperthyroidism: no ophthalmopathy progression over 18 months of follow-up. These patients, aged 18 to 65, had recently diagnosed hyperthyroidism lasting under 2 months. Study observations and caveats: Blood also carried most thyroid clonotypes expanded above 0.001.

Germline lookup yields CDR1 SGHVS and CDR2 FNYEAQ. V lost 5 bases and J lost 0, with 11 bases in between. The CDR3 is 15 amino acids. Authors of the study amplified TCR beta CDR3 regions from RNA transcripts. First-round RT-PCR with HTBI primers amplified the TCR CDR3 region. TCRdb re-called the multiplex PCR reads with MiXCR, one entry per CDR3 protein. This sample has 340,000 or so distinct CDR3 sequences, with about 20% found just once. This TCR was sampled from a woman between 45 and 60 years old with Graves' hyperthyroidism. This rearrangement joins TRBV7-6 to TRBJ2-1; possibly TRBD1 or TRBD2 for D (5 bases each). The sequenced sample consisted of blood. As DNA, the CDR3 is TGTGCCAGCAGCGATTGGGGGAGCTCCTACAATGAGCAGTTCTTC. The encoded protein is CASSDWGSSYNEQFF.